These 14 T cell receptor beta chains were all obtained from the same sample, sequenced in a study of blood T cells in healthy people across ages. The second PCR ran roughly 6 to 11 cycles with a sample-barcoded 5' primer and J-beta primers. MiXCR, applied by TCRdb to the 5' RACE reads, yields one record per CDR3 protein. The data hold under 1 million distinct CDR3 sequences, with roughly 44% observed a single time. The sequenced sample consisted of blood. These receptors were taken from a man between 60 and 75 years old in good health.

The genes are TRBV4-3 and TRBJ2-5, with TRBD1 as a possible D gene (7 bases). V lost 2 bases and J lost 6, with 16 bases in between. In germline, CDR1 is LGHNA, CDR2 YSLEER. The CDR3 is made up of 15 amino acids. CDR3 nucleotide sequence: TGCGCCAGCAGCCAATCCAGGGGGGATTTGAAGACCCAGTACTTC. Protein sequence: CASSQSRGDLKTQYF.

The V gene is TRBV12-3 or TRBV12-4, the J gene TRBJ2-7, with D tentatively TRBD1 (5 bases). The V and J ends lost 8 bases and 4 bases respectively, with 12 bases between them. This CDR3 is built from 12 residues. The CDR3 region is CASGTRAYEQYF. The CDR3 DNA follows: TGTGCCAGCGGCACCAGGGCGTACGAGCAGTACTTC.

CDR3 sequence: CASSVGGAQNSPLHF. The CDR3 bases are TGTGCCAGCAGCGTAGGAGGGGCTCAAAATTCACCCCTCCACTTT. The gene calls are TRBV9 and TRBJ1-6; a possible D gene is TRBD1 (5 bases). This CDR3 spans 15 amino acids. In germline, CDR1 is SGDLS, CDR2 YYNGEE. The V end was cut by 0 bases, the J end by 7 bases, with 11 bases between.

This clonotype came up a few times. Here the CDR3 reads CASSVDSQTYEQYF. In nucleotides, the CDR3 is TGTGCCAGCAGCGTAGACTCCCAGACCTACGAGCAGTACTTC. V is TRBV9 and J is TRBJ2-7; D call uncertain. V lost 0 bases to trimming and J lost 2 bases, with 9 bases between them. This CDR3 comprises 14 residues. Germline CDR1 and CDR2: SGDLS and YYNGEE.

The genes are TRBV11-2 and TRBJ2-3; 10 bases align to TRBD2. CDR1 SGHAT and CDR2 FQNNGV come from the germline V gene. This CDR3 region has 18 residues. With 3 bases clipped from V and 1 base from J, the junction kept 10 bases outside the gene matches. The CDR3 DNA reads as TGTGCCAGCAGCTTCCCTAGGAGCGGGGGGGTAGGCACAGATACGCAGTATTTT. Translation gives CASSFPRSGGVGTDTQYF.

The rearrangement uses TRBV20-1 and TRBJ2-5; tentatively, D is TRBD2 (7 bases). Germline loops: CDR1 DFQATT, CDR2 SNEGSKA (reference sequence). The CDR3 is made up of 13 amino acids. CDR3 sequence reads: CSLIGRGDNEQYF. The CDR3 DNA is TGCAGCTTGATTGGACGGGGGGACAATGAGCAGTACTTC.

This clonotype has only one observation. The chain is built from TRBV25-1 and TRBJ2-1; 13 nucleotides agree with TRBD2. The J call may be in error: the DNA end matches TRBJ2-7 better. The CDR3 has 18 amino acids. Germline V gene sequence: CDR1 MGHDK, CDR2 SYGVNS. Here the CDR3 reads CASSTGTSGTNSYNEQYF. DNA of the CDR3: TGTGCCAGCAGTACCGGGACTAGCGGGACCAACTCCTACAATGAGCAGTACTTC.

The V and J genes are TRBV5-1 and TRBJ2-2; 9 nucleotides match TRBD1. CDR1 SGHRS and CDR2 YFSETQ come from the germline V gene. With V trimmed by 6 bases and J by 3 bases, 9 bases remained unmatched. The CDR3 totals 16 residues. As DNA, the CDR3 is TGCGCCAGCAAGTCGTCACAGGGGGCGGACACCGGGGAGCTGTTTTTT. Translated, it gives CASKSSQGADTGELFF.

A single count supports this clonotype. The rearrangement joins TRBV7-6 to TRBJ2-3; 7 bases align to TRBD1. V shed 5 bases and J 2 bases; nucleotides not matched to a gene: 7. The CDR3 spans 15 residues. Germline CDR1 is SGHVS and CDR2 is FNYEAQ. The CDR3 bases are TGTGCCAGCAGCCTAGACAGGGAATTCACAGATACGCAGTATTTT. Amino acid sequence: CASSLDREFTDTQYF.

The chain couples TRBV12-3 or TRBV12-4 to TRBJ2-5; TRBD1 matches at 10 bases. Losses at the gene ends were 6 bases for V and 4 bases for J; bases not matched to a gene: 8. This CDR3 has 15 residues. The CDR3 spells CASRSTGGPSETQYF. CDR3 bases: TGTGCCAGCAGGTCGACAGGGGGCCCCTCAGAGACCCAGTACTTC.

The V gene is TRBV6-6, the J gene TRBJ1-5; 8 nucleotides line up with TRBD1. The V segment lost 5 bases and the J segment 6 bases; nucleotides outside the gene matches: 6. Germline loops: CDR1 MNHNY, CDR2 SVGAGI (reference sequence). The CDR3 is 14 amino acids. The CDR3 protein is CASSPQGASQPQHF. CDR3 DNA: TGTGCCAGCAGTCCCCAGGGGGCTAGTCAGCCCCAGCATTTT.

In the case of this clonotype: With a much larger clone just one base away, this may be a read error. V usage is TRBV29-1 and J usage is TRBJ2-1; D is possibly TRBD1 (5 bases). The CDR3 length is 12 residues. The germline V and J ends were trimmed by 6 bases and 9 bases, with 15 bases remaining between them. The germline V gene has CDR1 SQVTM and CDR2 ANQGSEA. The CDR3 DNA reads as TGCAGCGTCATGTGGACAAACAGTGAGCAGTTCTTC. Protein: CSVMWTNSEQFF.

The rearrangement joins TRBV30 to TRBJ2-6; 7 nucleotides line up with TRBD1. Germline lookup yields CDR1 GTSNPN and CDR2 SVGIG (reference sequence). V was pared by 5 bases and J by 1 base, with 8 bases of the junction left unmatched. CDR3 length: 16 amino acids. The CDR3 coding sequence is TGTGCCTGGGGGGCAGGGGGAGTATCTGGGGCCAACGTCCTGACTTTC. It translates to CAWGAGGVSGANVLTF.

There are a few counts of this clonotype. The V gene is TRBV7-2, the J gene TRBJ2-1, with 13 bases matching TRBD2. CDR1 is SGHTA and CDR2 is FQGNSA in the germline V gene. This CDR3 has 18 amino acids. V shed 5 bases and J 0 bases; nucleotides not matched to a gene: 7. CDR3 protein: CASSRLAGGPSSYNEQFF. The CDR3 nucleotides are TGTGCCAGCAGCCGACTAGCGGGGGGCCCCAGCTCCTACAATGAGCAGTTCTTC.